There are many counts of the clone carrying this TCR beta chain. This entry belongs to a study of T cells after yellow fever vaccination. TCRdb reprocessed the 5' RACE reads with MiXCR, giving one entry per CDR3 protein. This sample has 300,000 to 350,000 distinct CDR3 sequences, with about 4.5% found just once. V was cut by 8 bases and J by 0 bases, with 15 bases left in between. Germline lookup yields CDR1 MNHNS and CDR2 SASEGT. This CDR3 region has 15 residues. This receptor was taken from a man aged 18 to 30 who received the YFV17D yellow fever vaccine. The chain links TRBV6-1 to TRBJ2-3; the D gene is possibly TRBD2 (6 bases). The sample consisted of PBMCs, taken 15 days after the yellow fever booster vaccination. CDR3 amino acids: CASPLWGESTDTQYF. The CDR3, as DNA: TGTGCCAGCCCCTTATGGGGGGAAAGCACAGATACGCAGTATTTT.